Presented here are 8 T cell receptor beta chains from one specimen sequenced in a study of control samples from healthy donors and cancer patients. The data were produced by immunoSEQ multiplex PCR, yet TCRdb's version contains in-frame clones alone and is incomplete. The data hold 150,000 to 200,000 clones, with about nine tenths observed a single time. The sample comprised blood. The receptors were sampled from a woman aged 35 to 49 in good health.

CDR3 in DNA: TGTGCCAGCAGCCTGTACCAGGGCTTGACTTTCTTT. Residues: CASSLYQGLTFF. The rearrangement joins TRBV11-1 to TRBJ1-1, with a weak D call TRBD1 (5 bases). The CDR3 covers 12 residues. V was trimmed by 5 bases and J by 12 bases, leaving 16 bases between them. Germline-derived CDR1 and CDR2 are SGHAT and FQDESV (reference sequence).

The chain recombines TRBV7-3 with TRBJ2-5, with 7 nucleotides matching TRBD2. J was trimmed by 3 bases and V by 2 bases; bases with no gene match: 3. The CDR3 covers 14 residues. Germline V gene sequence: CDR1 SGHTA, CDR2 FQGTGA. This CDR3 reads CASSLVAGEETQYF. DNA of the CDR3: TGTGCCAGCAGCTTAGTCGCGGGGGAAGAGACCCAGTACTTC.

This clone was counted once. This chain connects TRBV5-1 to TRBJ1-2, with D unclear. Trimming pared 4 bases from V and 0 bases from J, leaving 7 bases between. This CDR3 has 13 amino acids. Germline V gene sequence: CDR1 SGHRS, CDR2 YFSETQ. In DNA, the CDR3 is TGCGCCAGCAGCGTGGGAACTAACTATGGCTACACCTTC. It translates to CASSVGTNYGYTF.

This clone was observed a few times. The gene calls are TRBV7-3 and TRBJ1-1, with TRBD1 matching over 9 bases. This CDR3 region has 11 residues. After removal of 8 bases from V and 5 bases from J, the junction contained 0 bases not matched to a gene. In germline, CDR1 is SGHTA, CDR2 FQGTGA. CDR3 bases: TGTGCCAGCGGGACAGGGACTGAAGCTTTCTTT. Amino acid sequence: CASGTGTEAFF.

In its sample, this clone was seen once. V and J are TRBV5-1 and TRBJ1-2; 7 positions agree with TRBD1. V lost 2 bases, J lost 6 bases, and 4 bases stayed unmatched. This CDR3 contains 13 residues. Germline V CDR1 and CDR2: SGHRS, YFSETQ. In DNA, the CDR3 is TGCGCCAGCAGCTTCGACAGGGTTCATGGCTACACCTTC. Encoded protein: CASSFDRVHGYTF.

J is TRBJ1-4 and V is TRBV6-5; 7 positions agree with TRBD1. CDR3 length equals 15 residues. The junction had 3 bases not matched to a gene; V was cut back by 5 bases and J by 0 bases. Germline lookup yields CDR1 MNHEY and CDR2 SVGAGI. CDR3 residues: CASSPTGATNEKLFF. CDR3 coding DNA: TGTGCCAGCAGTCCCACAGGGGCAACTAATGAAAAACTGTTTTTT.

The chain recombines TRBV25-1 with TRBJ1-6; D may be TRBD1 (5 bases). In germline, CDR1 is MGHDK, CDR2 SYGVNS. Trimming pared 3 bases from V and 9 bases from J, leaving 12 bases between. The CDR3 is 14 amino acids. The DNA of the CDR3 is TGTGCCAGCAGTGATGGGGGGGGTGCTTCACCCCTCCACTTT. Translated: CASSDGGGASPLHF.

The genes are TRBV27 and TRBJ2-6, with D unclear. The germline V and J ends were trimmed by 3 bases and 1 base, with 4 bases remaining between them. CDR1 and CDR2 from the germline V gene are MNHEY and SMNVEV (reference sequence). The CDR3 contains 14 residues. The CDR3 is CASSFRSGANVLTF. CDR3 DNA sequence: TGTGCCAGCAGTTTCCGATCTGGGGCCAACGTCCTGACTTTC.